A selection of T cell receptor beta chains follows, all from one sample in a study of cytomegalovirus exposure and HLA in healthy donors. Method: immunoSEQ multiplex PCR; TCRdb's copy keeps in-frame clones and lacks some. The repertoire holds 150,000 to 200,000 clones, 80% to 85% seen once, with around 1.7% in the top ten. Input material: PBMCs. These receptor sequences come from a man in his fifties in good health and CMV-seronegative. CDR3s include the opening cysteine and the closing phenylalanine or tryptophan. D genes are given only for firm matches. Some rows mark clone size as missing; the rest say once, few, many or name a class of expanded clone.

V gene,clone size,J gene,D gene,CDR3 protein,CDR3 DNA
TRBV10-3,NA,TRBJ1-1,TRBD1,CATSRDRVEAFF,TGTGCCACCTCCCGGGACAGAGTTGAAGCTTTCTTT
TRBV2,NA,TRBJ2-3,NA,CASNPRASTDTQYF,TGTGCCAGCAATCCCCGCGCGAGCACAGATACGCAGTATTTT
TRBV15,NA,TRBJ2-3,NA,CATSRVRGDGTQYF,TGTGCCACCAGCAGAGTCAGGGGCGACGGTACGCAGTATTTT
TRBV29-1,NA,TRBJ1-4,TRBD1,CSVEDRDRGDQKLFF,TGCAGCGTTGAAGATCGAGACAGGGGAGATCAAAAACTGTTTTTT
TRBV7-9,NA,TRBJ2-5,NA,CSSSRRATGQETQYF,TGTTCCAGCAGCAGGCGGGCGACGGGACAAGAGACCCAGTACTTC
TRBV7-3,NA,TRBJ1-1,NA,CASSAQGNTEAFF,TGTGCCAGCAGCGCACAGGGGAACACTGAAGCTTTCTTT
TRBV7-2,few,TRBJ2-1,NA,CASSLDTSPYNEQFF,TGTGCCAGCAGCTTAGATACTAGCCCCTACAATGAGCAGTTCTTC
TRBV28,NA,TRBJ2-7,TRBD2,CASSLPSSGSTYEQYF,TGTGCCAGCAGTTTACCGTCTAGCGGGAGTACCTACGAGCAGTACTTC
TRBV27,NA,TRBJ1-6,NA,CASSLSGQPVYNSPLHF,TGTGCCAGCAGTTTATCTGGACAGCCGGTATATAATTCACCCCTCCACTTT
TRBV7-2,few,TRBJ1-1,NA,CASMRGLNTEAFF,TGTGCCAGCATGCGGGGGTTGAACACTGAAGCTTTCTTT
TRBV5-1,once,TRBJ2-2,NA,CASSLAGPGTGELFF,TGCGCCAGCAGCTTGGCTGGGCCGGGGACCGGGGAGCTGTTTTTT
TRBV7-2,NA,TRBJ2-7,TRBD2,CASSLGWLAGNYEQYF,TGTGCCAGCAGCTTAGGCTGGCTAGCGGGGAATTACGAGCAGTACTTC
TRBV2,NA,TRBJ1-5,TRBD1,CASSLYRGSNQPQHF,TGTGCCAGCAGTTTATACAGGGGGAGTAATCAGCCCCAGCATTTT
TRBV9,NA,TRBJ1-2,TRBD1,CASSAGQGVYGYTF,TGTGCCAGCAGTGCAGGACAGGGGGTCTATGGCTACACCTTC
TRBV28,NA,TRBJ1-2,NA,CASSSGGQNYGYTF,TGTGCCAGCAGTTCGGGTGGACAAAATTATGGCTACACCTTC
TRBV7-2,NA,TRBJ2-3,NA,CASSLRGAQGAYTDTQYF,TGTGCCAGCAGCCTCCGGGGGGCGCAGGGGGCTTACACAGATACGCAGTATTTT
TRBV6-5,NA,TRBJ1-6,NA,CASSYRVLAPLHF,TGTGCCAGCAGTTACCGGGTTTTAGCGCCCCTCCACTTT
TRBV10-3,NA,TRBJ2-7,TRBD1,CAISTGTGAREQYF,TGTGCCATCAGTACCGGGACAGGGGCCCGCGAGCAGTACTTC
TRBV5-5,NA,TRBJ1-4,NA,CASSLGTVEKLFF,TGTGCCAGCAGCTTGGGCACAGTAGAAAAACTGTTTTTT
TRBV7-9,few,TRBJ1-5,NA,CSSSSGNQPQHF,TGTTCCAGCAGCTCAGGAAATCAGCCCCAGCATTTT
TRBV5-1,once,TRBJ2-1,TRBD1,CASSLGDSSYNEQFF,TGCGCCAGCAGCTTGGGGGACAGTTCCTACAATGAGCAGTTCTTC
TRBV9,once,TRBJ1-2,TRBD1,CASSVGTGPGGYTF,TGTGCCAGCAGCGTAGGGACAGGACCAGGTGGCTACACCTTC
TRBV19,once,TRBJ2-3,TRBD2,CASSPYSGSFIDTQYF,TGTGCCAGTAGTCCATATAGCGGGAGTTTCATAGATACGCAGTATTTT
TRBV11-3,NA,TRBJ1-1,NA,CASSLGRNTEAFF,TGTGCCAGCAGCTTAGGTAGGAACACTGAAGCTTTCTTT
TRBV18,NA,TRBJ2-7,TRBD1,CASSSGQGNEQYF,TGTGCCAGCTCATCGGGACAGGGAAACGAGCAGTACTTC
TRBV4-3,few,TRBJ1-2,NA,CASSQENNRDYGYTF,TGCGCCAGCAGCCAAGAGAATAACCGGGACTATGGCTACACCTTC
TRBV6-5,NA,TRBJ2-7,TRBD1,CASSYSVRGSSEQYF,TGTGCCAGCAGTTACTCCGTCAGGGGGTCGTCCGAGCAGTACTTC
TRBV7-9,NA,TRBJ2-1,TRBD1,CSSSFPQGASYNEQFF,TGTTCCAGCAGCTTCCCTCAGGGGGCGTCCTACAATGAGCAGTTCTTC
TRBV5-1,NA,TRBJ2-7,TRBD1,CASSSGTGSYEQYF,TGCGCCAGCAGCTCGGGGACAGGGTCCTACGAGCAGTACTTC
TRBV5-4,NA,TRBJ2-7,TRBD2,CASSLEWGGSSYEQYF,TGTGCCAGCAGCTTGGAGTGGGGCGGGAGCTCCTACGAGCAGTACTTC
TRBV7-2,NA,TRBJ2-5,NA,CASSARVLETQYF,TGTGCCAGCAGCGCCAGGGTGTTAGAGACCCAGTACTTC
TRBV25-1,NA,TRBJ2-2,TRBD1,CASSGNRGRLGELFF,TGTGCCAGCAGTGGTAACAGGGGTCGTCTCGGGGAGCTGTTTTTT
TRBV6-5,NA,TRBJ2-7,NA,CASSYSAKGHYEQYF,TGTGCCAGCAGTTACTCGGCAAAGGGACACTACGAGCAGTACTTC
TRBV19,NA,TRBJ1-6,TRBD1,CASRGDRSHSPLHF,TGTGCCAGTAGGGGGGACAGGAGTCATTCACCCCTCCACTTT
TRBV27,NA,TRBJ1-2,TRBD1,CASSLRGDRGNYGYTF,TGTGCCAGCAGTTTACGAGGGGACAGGGGGAACTATGGCTACACCTTC
TRBV7-2,few,TRBJ1-2,NA,CASSLDGNYGYTF,TGTGCCAGCAGCCTAGACGGGAACTATGGCTACACCTTC